What follows describes a single TCR beta chain. The method was immunoSEQ multiplex PCR; TCRdb's version includes in-frame clones alone and lacks a portion of them. The sample holds some 70,000 clones; around 84% are singletons and the top ten take about 3%. These data belong to a study of control samples from healthy donors and cancer patients. This CDR3 region has 12 residues. Germline V gene sequence: CDR1 KGHSH, CDR2 LQKENI. Trimming removed 5 bases at V and 2 bases at J, with 5 bases between. The sequenced sample was PBMCs. V is TRBV18 and J is TRBJ2-3; D is unresolved. The receptor comes from a woman between 45 and 65 years old with lung cancer. Here the CDR3 reads CASSAITDTQYF. CDR3 DNA sequence: TGTGCCAGCTCAGCCATCACAGATACGCAGTATTTT.